This TCR beta chain was recorded in a study of blood T cell repertoires in COVID-19. Across the study: Specimens from acute and convalescent COVID-19 originated in the United States, Italy and Spain. T cells, B-cell-depleted T cells, or PBMCs supplied cDNA or gDNA.

How the authors handled the data: Estimated nucleated cell counts came from reference gene primer amplification. Assay: immunoSEQ multiplex PCR; the TCRdb copy retains only in-frame clones and omits some. Clone size and the V and J calls come from that table; the DNA yielded D and trimming. This sample has about 190,000 clones, with roughly four fifths found just once. With 6 bases clipped from V and 7 bases from J, the junction kept 8 bases outside the gene matches. CDR1 SNHLY and CDR2 FYNNEI come from the germline V gene. The CDR3 totals 13 residues. This clone was counted many times. This receptor was obtained from a woman in her forties or fifties with acute or convalescent COVID-19. Specimen: peripheral blood. The V gene is TRBV2, the J gene TRBJ1-1; 7 bases map to TRBD1. DNA of the CDR3: TGTGCCAGCAGGGAGGACAGGCTTTTTGAAGCTTTCTTT. This translates into CASREDRLFEAFF.